This T cell receptor (beta chain) originates from a study of cytomegalovirus exposure and HLA in healthy donors (dated by TCRdb to 2017 to 2019). Study-wide context: An earlier analysis of 587 of the donors reported 250 to 350 Gb of sequence data and around 110 million unique TCR beta sequences obtained from around 180 million T cells. In a later genetic analysis, genome-wide SNP genotypes for about three fifths of the roughly 670 donors were used, and that subset was treated as a discovery cohort. A later analysis re-analyzed previously published TCR beta repertoires from 666 donors and added high-resolution HLA genotyping to study TCR occurrence patterns. Typing coverage differed by locus: A, B, C, DRB1 and DQB1 were typed in roughly 620-630 donors, DQA1 in approximately 520, DPA1 in around 580, and DPB1 in 400 to 490. The study profiled the T cell repertoires of 550 to 700 subjects by immunosequencing and related them to cytomegalovirus serostatus. HLA typing covered class I and class II loci at four-digit resolution. Roughly 5 DR-DQ haplotypes were handled as single units for association and clustering, since linkage in the cohort was strong. The study aimed to test whether cataloging public T cell receptors could reveal signatures of past pathogen exposure. In an earlier analysis of 550 to 700 of the donors, high-throughput TCR beta sequencing was used to judge whether each TCR beta V gene segment behaved as functional or pseudogenic. An early release that covered around 590 HLA-typed donors contained 300 to 350 gigabases of sequencing data and approximately 85 million unique TCR sequences. Across some 400 genotyped donors of the cohort, an average of 235,054 unique TCR beta nucleotide sequences per donor were sequenced, and about a sixth of those sequences were non-productive. All discovery cohort repertoires had been generated using a single sequencing platform. To predict cytomegalovirus infection status, the study combined high-throughput TCR immunosequencing, statistical association of individual TCRs with disease status, and machine learning. Among the roughly 400 genotyped donors, about 85% belonged to the genetic ancestry cluster associated with self-reported Caucasian donors. Donor age, sex, ethnicity and CMV serostatus were collected together with the repertoire data. The later analysis used no new phenotypic data to find candidate immune exposures, relying instead on TCR beta sequences and their occurrence across donors. Along with the roughly 610-subject first cohort, a separate validation cohort of over a hundred different subjects was used. The investigation overall reported the following: While some public TCRs were present in many individuals, most TCR sequences turned up only very rarely across donors. According to a later analysis, parvovirus B19, influenza, CMV and Epstein-Barr virus appeared linked to several top co-occurrence clusters. The study listed 150 to 200 TCR beta chains as associated with cytomegalovirus. Linkage disequilibrium might explain the correlated functional status among segregating V segments, but an unknown experimental factor could not be excluded. In an earlier analysis of about 550 of the donors, most TCR beta V segments were observed in productive rearrangements about 90% or about 30% of the time, broadly matching IMGT annotations. Because HLA typing was missing for some donors at each locus, association tests included only the typed subset. Cytomegalovirus status was reported to be diagnosed by the classifier with high specificity and sensitivity in both the original and validation cohorts. Some IMGT-functional V segments, including TRBV6-2 and TRBV6-3, could not be distinguished by the 87-base-pair reads and were therefore excluded. A few of the identified cytomegalovirus-associated TCR beta chains were confirmed in vitro to be specific for cytomegalovirus antigens. When HLA alleles, especially DR and DQ, strongly co-occurred, TCR associations were difficult to assign to individual alleles. Some 16 rarely observed V segments, including chromosome 9 orphons, were excluded from the earlier analysis of some 590 of the donors because counts were too low. Only TCR beta chains were sequenced in this cohort, and the absence of alpha or paired-chain data limited detectable features. A further reported finding was that TCR beta sequences accurately predicted the HLA-A and HLA-B alleles for most subjects in the first cohort. The sequencing pipeline was judged likely to have produced a cluster of highly shared sequence variants as a technical artifact. Compared with equally common non-associated chains, HLA-associated TCR beta chains in a later analysis were more clonally expanded and had lower generation probabilities. A later analysis associated around 16,000 TCR beta sequences with specific HLA alleles at a false discovery rate of 0.05. A later analysis found that TCR association rates varied across HLA loci, with DRB1 alleles showing the most associated TCRs and HLA-C alleles the fewest. The only immune exposure information available for the cohort was CMV serostatus. Roughly uniform sequencing depth across donors was assumed in presence/absence analyses, although this assumption may not hold. In a later genetic analysis, fewer N-insertions in productive TCRs were reported among donors in an Asian-associated ancestry cluster than the roughly 700-donor mean. In a later analysis, most CMV-associated TCR beta chains were found to appear HLA-restricted, with HLA associations seemingly driven largely by CMV exposure. V-gene and J-gene trimming of TCR beta chains was associated with a missense DCLRE1C variant in a later genetic analysis, and the association was replicated in an independent cohort. According to the authors, the approach could potentially be generalized to other disease states and immunological phenotypes.

The cohort comprised around 700 healthy bone marrow donors. At the time of sampling, every cohort member was nominally healthy, though immune exposures that went unrecorded were likely present. The donor was CMV seronegative and was included in the group of 352 seronegative cohort members. Each donor provided a peripheral blood sample, and peripheral blood mononuclear cells were used for TCR beta sequencing. Genomic DNA was extracted from the blood cell samples with the Qiagen DNeasy Blood Extraction Kit. As regards this clone: Its antigen is still unknown. Base-call qualities are not available, and no considerably larger clone is one nucleotide away.

In the germline V gene, CDR1 corresponds to LGHNA and CDR2 to YSLEER. Its CDR3 holds 15 amino acids, cysteine through phenylalanine. The CDR3 DNA has 45 bases and is translated from base 1. The V end gives up 0 bases and the J end 6 bases, leaving 4 bases in the junction not matched to a gene. Libraries were prepared through the immunoSEQ multiplex PCR assay. For the multiplex PCR, a mixture combining 60 forward primers for TCR Vbeta segments and 13 reverse primers for TCR Jbeta segments was used. The CDR3 region of rearranged TCR beta genes was amplified from genomic DNA by a multiplex PCR assay. The amplified TCR beta libraries were sequenced on the Illumina HiSeq System as 87-base-pair reads. The original pipeline was this. A later analysis counted about 80 million unique TCR beta chains across the 600 to 850 repertoires, and roughly 11 million of these chains were shared by at least two donors. Raw reads were error-corrected and collapsed into unique sequences by a nearest-neighbor algorithm in which closely related sequences were merged to remove PCR and sequencing errors. Alignment of CDR3 sequences to IMGT reference sequences was used to assign V, D and J gene segments. For a sequence to be retained, at least a six-nucleotide match to both a V gene segment and a J gene segment was required. A rearrangement was called productive if the CDR3 had no stop codons and remained in frame with V and J, and every other rearrangement was called non-productive. Following IMGT convention, CDR3 was defined as the stretch from the second conserved V-encoded cysteine to the conserved J-encoded phenylalanine. In an earlier analysis of 500 to 650 of the donors, sequences lacking an unambiguous match to a single V gene segment were excluded. An earlier analysis of some 500 of the donors classified V segments as functional when productive rearrangements were above 56.7% and as segregating when the standard deviation between donors was above 5%. A statistical classification framework was built to diagnose cytomegalovirus status from the catalog of TCR beta chain sequences. In a later analysis, V and J genes were assigned by comparing TCR nucleotide sequences against IMGT/GENE-DB human TR gene sequences. The TCRdist pipeline was used in a later analysis to assign CDR3 sequences and most-parsimonious VDJ recombination scenarios. In a later analysis, each TCR beta chain was defined by its CDR3 amino acid sequence together with its V-gene family, and reads lacking a unique V-gene family were excluded. In a later analysis, approximately 640 highly shared, low-generation-probability nucleotide sequences were removed to address suspected cross-contamination and a sequencing artifact. For each public chain, a later analysis derived a clonal expansion index from normalized ranks of inferred template counts within each repertoire. A later analysis computed generation probabilities with a VDJ recombination model fitted to out-of-frame rearrangements, and checked the results against IGoR. A later analysis scored TCR-TCR, TCR-HLA and TCR-CMV co-occurrence with hypergeometric tests, applying a repertoire-size bias correction to TCR pairs. In a later analysis, false discovery rates were estimated by permuting HLA or CMV assignments 20 times. A later analysis grouped co-occurring TCRs with DBSCAN, adding TCRdist sequence similarity when clustering within HLA-allele-positive subsets. Repertoires with fewer than 30,000 or more than 120,000 public chains were left out of co-occurrence clustering, as were a handful of repertoires with anomalous nucleotide sharing. TCRdb obtained this table from immuneACCESS and retained in-frame rearrangements with V and J assigned. These tables miss some clones; where compared with another copy, unresolved V genes account for less than half of the shortfall, and the remainder is unexplained. V and J calls and clone size come straight from that table; D and trimming were deduced from the DNA. In this sample the table shows approximately 150,000 clones, approximately 80% of which occur a single time. 3.5% to 5% of the sample is held by the ten biggest clonotypes.

The rearrangement joined TRBV4-3 to TRBJ2-1; 8 of the junction bases match TRBD1. Sequencing used PBMCs. The source of this sequence is a man aged 35 to 55 in good health and CMV-seronegative. The CDR3 is CASSQDLTGGNEQFF. The nucleotide sequence reads as follows: TGCGCCAGCAGCCAAGATCTTACAGGGGGCAATGAGCAGTTCTTC.